The TCR beta chain under discussion was sequenced for a study of T cell repertoires in cytomegalovirus infection. The CDR3 is made up of 15 amino acids. V was clipped by 3 bases and J by 3 bases; unmatched bases: 5. CDR1 is SEHNR and CDR2 is FQNEAQ in the germline V gene (reference sequence). This clonotype was picked up a small number of times. Via MiXCR, TCRdb re-called the reads, giving one row per CDR3 protein. Here the sample spans 180,000 or so distinct CDR3 sequences, approximately 17% being singletons. The gene calls are TRBV7-9 and TRBJ2-3; 8 bases match TRBD1. The sample comprised CD8+ T cells from PBMCs. This clonotype was sampled from a human donor in good health (CMV status not recorded). Some clones in this sample may be carry-over from other donors' samples. CDR3 DNA: TGTGCCAGCAGCTTTACACAGGGGGATACAGATACGCAGTATTTT. Its translation is CASSFTQGDTDTQYF.